This T cell receptor (beta chain) was found in a study of low-dose radiotherapy and immunotherapy resistance in tumors. For the study at large: The regimen for patients comprised intravenous nivolumab 240 mg every two weeks plus intravenous ipilimumab 1 mg/kg every six weeks.

Stated time point: before trial treatment. TRAV- and TRBV-specific primers primed first-strand cDNA, covering alpha and beta chains. TCRs were amplified for 20 to 25 PCR cycles with a constant-region primer and V-primer adapter. TCRdb fed the reads into MiXCR, producing one record per CDR3 protein. The sample shows around 68,000 distinct CDR3 sequences, about a quarter of them seen only once. This clonotype was detected many times. This material consisted of PBMCs, taken before treatment. The sequence derives from a male donor with rectosigmoid adenocarcinoma.

CDR3: CASRDPSGPDQETQYF. The CDR3 coding sequence is TGTGCCAGCAGGGACCCTAGCGGGCCAGACCAAGAGACCCAGTACTTC. This chain uses TRBV2 with TRBJ2-5; 8 nucleotides line up with TRBD2. The CDR3 has 16 amino acids. Trimming took 6 bases from V and 0 from J; bases not matched to a gene: 9. Germline V gene sequence: CDR1 SNHLY, CDR2 FYNNEI. Full variable domain (rest looked up from reference TRBV2 and TRBJ2-5): EPEVTQTPSHQVTQMGQEVILRCVPISNHLYFYWYRQILGQKVEFLVSFYNNEISEKSEIFDDQFSVERPDGSNFTLKIRSTKLEDSAMYFCASRDPSGPDQETQYFGPGTRLLVL.